This entry features one TCR beta chain sequence. Its antigen remains unknown. This sample was taken from a study of T-cell reconstitution after alpha-beta-depleted transplantation in children. General study points: The study traced high day-60 TCRbeta diversity in some patients to surviving recipient T cells and thymic progenitors. Several hundred graft clones that had expanded were reportedly the source of alpha-beta T cells about two months after transplant.

Unique molecular identifiers were incorporated into the prepared TCRbeta library. Via MiXCR, TCRdb re-called the PCR reads, giving one row per CDR3 protein. The repertoire holds fewer than 550,000 distinct CDR3 sequences, with 15% to 20% as singletons. In germline, CDR1 is SGHDN, CDR2 FVKESK. CDR3 length equals 14 residues. V was clipped by 2 bases and J by 5 bases, with 12 bases between them. The clonotype was recovered from a boy under two years old who had a stem cell transplant for Wiskott-Aldrich syndrome, so the T cells may come from the graft donor. The starting material was PBMCs, mostly from graft donor cells, obtained 360 days after TCRalphabeta/CD19-depleted stem cell transplant. The chain uses TRBV14 and TRBJ2-5; D possibly corresponds to TRBD2 (6 bases). The CDR3 coding sequence is TGTGCCAGCAGCCAATCGGGGGTTCGGGAGACCCAGTACTTC. Translated: CASSQSGVRETQYF.